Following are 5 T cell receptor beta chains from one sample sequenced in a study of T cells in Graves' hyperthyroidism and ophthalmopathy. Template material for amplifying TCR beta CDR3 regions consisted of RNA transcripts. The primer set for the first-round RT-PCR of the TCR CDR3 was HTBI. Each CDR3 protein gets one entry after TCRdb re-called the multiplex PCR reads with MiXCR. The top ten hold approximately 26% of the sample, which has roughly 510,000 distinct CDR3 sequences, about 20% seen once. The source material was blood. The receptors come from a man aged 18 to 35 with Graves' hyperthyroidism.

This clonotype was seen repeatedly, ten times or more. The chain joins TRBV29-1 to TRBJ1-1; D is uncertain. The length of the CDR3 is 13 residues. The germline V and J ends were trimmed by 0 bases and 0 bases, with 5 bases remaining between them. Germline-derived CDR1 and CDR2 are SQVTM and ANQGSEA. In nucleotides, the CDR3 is TGCAGCGTTGAAGAAATGGTGAACACTGAAGCTTTCTTT. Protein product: CSVEEMVNTEAFF.

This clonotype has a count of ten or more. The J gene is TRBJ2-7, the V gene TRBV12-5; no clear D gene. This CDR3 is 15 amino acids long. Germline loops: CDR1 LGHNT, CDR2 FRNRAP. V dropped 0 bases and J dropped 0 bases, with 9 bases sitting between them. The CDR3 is CASGLVSRASYEQYF. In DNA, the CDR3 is TGTGCTAGTGGTTTGGTGAGCAGAGCCTCCTACGAGCAGTACTTC. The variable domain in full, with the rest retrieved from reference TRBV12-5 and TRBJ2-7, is DARVTQTPRHKVTEMGQEVTMRCQPILGHNTVFWYRQTMMQGLELLAYFRNRAPLDDSGMPKDRFSAEMPDATLATLKIQPSEPRDSAVYFCASGLVSRASYEQYFGPGTRLTVT.

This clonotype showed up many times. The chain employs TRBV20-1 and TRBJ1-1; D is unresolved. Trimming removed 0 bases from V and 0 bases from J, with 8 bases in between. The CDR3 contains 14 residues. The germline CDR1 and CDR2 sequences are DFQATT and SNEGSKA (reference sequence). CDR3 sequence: CSARDLKMNTEAFF. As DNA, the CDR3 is TGCAGTGCTAGAGATCTAAAGATGAACACTGAAGCTTTCTTT.

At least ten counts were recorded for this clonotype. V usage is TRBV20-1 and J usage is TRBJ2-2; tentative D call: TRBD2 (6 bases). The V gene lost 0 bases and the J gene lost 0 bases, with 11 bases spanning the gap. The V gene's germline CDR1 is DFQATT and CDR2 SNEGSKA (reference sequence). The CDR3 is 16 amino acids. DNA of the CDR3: TGCAGTGCTAGAGATCGGGGGACGGCGAACACCGGGGAGCTGTTTTTT. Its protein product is CSARDRGTANTGELFF.

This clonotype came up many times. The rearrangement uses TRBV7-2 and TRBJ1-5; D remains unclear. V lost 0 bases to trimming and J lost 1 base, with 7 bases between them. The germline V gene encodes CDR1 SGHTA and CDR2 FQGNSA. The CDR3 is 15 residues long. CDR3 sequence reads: CASSLAGFSNQPQHF. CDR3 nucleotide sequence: TGTGCCAGCAGCTTAGCAGGGTTCAGCAATCAGCCCCAGCATTTT.